These 32 T cell receptor beta chains came from one sample sequenced in a study of radiotherapy plus CTLA-4 blockade in lung cancer. Measured with immunoSEQ multiplex PCR; TCRdb has only the in-frame clones, and not every one. The sample has tens of thousands of clones; approximately 77% are singletons. The source material was peripheral blood, sampled from a patient treated with radiotherapy plus ipilimumab. The receptors here all came from a human donor with non-small cell lung cancer that progressed on radiotherapy plus ipilimumab.

The J gene is TRBJ2-5, the V gene TRBV21-1. Near its end, the DNA agrees better with TRBJ2-7, so the J call may be wrong. TRBV21-1 is recorded as a pseudogene. The CDR3 is made up of 17 amino acids. CDR3 protein: CASSKLWGREWRYEQYF. CDR3 in DNA: TGTGCCAGCAGCAAATTGTGGGGCAGGGAGTGGCGCTACGAGCAGTACTTC.

As regards this clone: A read error may produce the germline difference seen at one junction end. The genes are TRBV6-1 and TRBJ2-7; TRBD2 might be the D (6 bases). Germline CDR1 is MNHNS and CDR2 is SASEGT. This CDR3 contains 14 residues. CDR3 in amino acids: CASTLGGLSSEQYF. CDR3 DNA sequence: TGTGCCAGCACCTTGGGGGGACTCTCCTCCGAGCAGTACTTC.

V is TRBV6-1 and J is TRBJ2-1; TRBD1 aligns across 8 bases. The germline gives CDR1 MNHNS, CDR2 SASEGT. V gave up 2 bases and J gave up 7 bases; unmatched junction bases: 7. CDR3 size: 15 residues. The CDR3: CASSEMQGANNEQFF. The CDR3 DNA reads TGTGCCAGCAGTGAAATGCAGGGGGCTAATAATGAGCAGTTCTTC.

As to this clone: This specimen includes other DNA sequences encoding the same CDR3. The chain joins TRBV4-3 to TRBJ1-5; D is ambiguous. There are 16 residues in the CDR3. V was cut by 0 bases and J by 2 bases, with 11 bases left in between. CDR1 is LGHNA and CDR2 is YSLEER in the germline V gene. The CDR3 loop is CASSQDTGNGNQPQHF. CDR3 nucleotide sequence: TGCGCCAGCAGCCAAGATACGGGAAACGGCAATCAGCCCCAGCATTTT.

In this sample, this clone turned up a few times. The CDR3: CASSPGLGDTQYF. The CDR3 DNA follows: TGTGCCAGCAGCCCGGGACTCGGAGATACGCAGTATTTT. The V gene is TRBV5-4, the J gene TRBJ2-3; the D gene is possibly TRBD2 (6 bases). V shed 4 bases and J shed 5 bases, with 11 bases lying between them. Germline V gene lookup returns CDR1 SGHNT and CDR2 YYREEE (reference sequence). The CDR3 contains 13 residues.

V and J are TRBV10-2 and TRBJ1-1, with D possibly being TRBD1 (5 bases). This CDR3 has 15 residues. CDR1 and CDR2 (germline): WSHSY, SAAADI. The V end was cut by 5 bases, the J end by 4 bases, with 17 bases between. DNA of the CDR3: TGCGCCAGCAGTCGCACGGGGGAATCCGGCACTGAAGCTTTCTTT. It yields the protein CASSRTGESGTEAFF.

The V and J genes are TRBV5-1 and TRBJ2-7; tentative D call: TRBD1 (6 bases). The ends were cut back, 0 bases at V and 5 bases at J, with 12 bases in the middle. CDR1 is SGHRS, CDR2 YFSETQ, per germline. This CDR3 contains 14 residues. The CDR3 sequence is CASSLDREGDEQYF. The CDR3 DNA follows: TGCGCCAGCAGCTTGGACAGGGAAGGCGACGAGCAGTACTTC.

The chain links TRBV6-6 to TRBJ2-7; 7 bases line up with TRBD1. The trim removed 8 bases at V and 3 bases at J, leaving 1 base unmatched. Germline CDR1 MNHNY, CDR2 SVGAGI (reference sequence). CDR3 size: 11 residues. The CDR3 DNA reads as TGTGCCAGCGGACAGGTCTACGAGCAGTACTTC. It encodes CASGQVYEQYF.

V usage is TRBV5-5 and J usage is TRBJ2-3; D possibly corresponds to TRBD1 (6 bases). CDR1 is SGHKS and CDR2 is YYEKEE in the germline V gene (reference sequence). This CDR3 has 16 residues. Trimming removed 0 bases from V and 3 bases from J, with 14 bases in between. CDR3 loop: CASSLGGAGVTDTQYF. CDR3 sequence (DNA): TGTGCCAGCAGCTTGGGTGGGGCAGGGGTAACAGATACGCAGTATTTT.

The gene calls are TRBV14 and TRBJ2-5; 9 bases are shared with TRBD1. Germline loops: CDR1 SGHDN, CDR2 FVKESK. Trimming removed 0 bases from V and 6 bases from J; junction bases left unmatched: 14. The CDR3 covers 18 residues. CDR3 in DNA: TGTGCCAGCAGCCAAGAGAAAGGAGCGGGGACAGGGACAAAGACCCAGTACTTC. Protein sequence: CASSQEKGAGTGTKTQYF. Together with reference TRBV14 and TRBJ2-5, the CDR3 gives the full variable domain: EAGVTQFPSHSVIEKGQTVTLRCDPISGHDNLYWYRRVMGKEIKFLLHFVKESKQDESGMPNNRFLAERTGGTYSTLKVQPAELEDSGVYFCASSQEKGAGTGTKTQYFGPGTRLLVL.

The chain uses TRBV11-2 and TRBJ2-6, with D unclear. The V gene's germline CDR1 is SGHAT and CDR2 FQNNGV. The CDR3 has 17 amino acids. Deletions cut 1 base from V and 0 bases from J, with 10 bases between. This CDR3 reads CASSLGQLGSGANVLTF. The CDR3 DNA reads as TGTGCCAGCAGCTTAGGTCAACTCGGCTCTGGGGCCAACGTCCTGACTTTC. Complete variable domain (other parts from reference TRBV11-2 and TRBJ2-6): EAGVAQSPRYKIIEKRQSVAFWCNPISGHATLYWYQQILGQGPKLLIQFQNNGVVDDSQLPKDRFSAERLKGVDSTLKIQPAKLEDSAVYLCASSLGQLGSGANVLTFGAGSRLTVL.

CDR3 sequence reads: CASSRGGVPYNEQFF. As DNA, the CDR3 is TGCGCCAGCAGCCGCGGGGGGGTGCCTTACAATGAGCAGTTCTTC. The rearrangement links TRBV4-3 to TRBJ2-1; 9 positions match TRBD2. There are 15 residues in the CDR3. From germline, CDR1 is LGHNA and CDR2 YSLEER. With V trimmed by 4 bases and J by 4 bases, 5 bases remained unmatched.

This clone appeared a few times. The gene calls are TRBV6-5 and TRBJ2-1, with D possibly TRBD1 on 5 matching bases. The CDR3 has 14 residues. Between the trimmed V and J ends, which lost 4 bases and 0 bases, there was a span of 7 bases. The germline V gene encodes CDR1 MNHEY and CDR2 SVGAGI. DNA of the CDR3: TGTGCCAGCAGTTTAGGGGCCTCCTACAATGAGCAGTTCTTC. It translates to CASSLGASYNEQFF.

This sequence joins TRBV5-6 and TRBJ2-1, with D unclear. This CDR3 spans 16 amino acids. V lost 2 bases and J 0 bases, leaving 12 bases between the germline ends. In germline, CDR1 is SGHDT, CDR2 YYEEEE. For the CDR3, the DNA is TGTGCCAGCAGCTTACGGCCATTGAGCTCCTACAATGAGCAGTTCTTC. Residues: CASSLRPLSSYNEQFF. The full variable domain, its missing parts supplied by reference TRBV5-6 and TRBJ2-1, is DAGVTQSPTHLIKTRGQQVTLRCSPKSGHDTVSWYQQALGQGPQFIFQYYEEEERQRGNFPDRFSGHQFPNYSSELNVNALLLGDSALYLCASSLRPLSSYNEQFFGPGTRLTVL.

This chain uses TRBV28 with TRBJ2-7; 11 bases are shared with TRBD2. CDR1 and CDR2 from the germline V gene are MDHEN and SYDVKM. After removal of 5 bases from V and 7 bases from J, the junction contained 13 bases not matched to a gene. This CDR3 has 16 amino acids. CDR3 in amino acids: CASSPPYSGRAEEQYF. The CDR3 DNA reads TGTGCCAGCAGTCCCCCATATAGCGGGAGGGCGGAAGAGCAGTACTTC.

The rearrangement links TRBV18 to TRBJ2-7; the match to TRBD1 covers 7 bases. The junction had 3 bases not matched to a gene; V was cut back by 6 bases and J by 4 bases. Looked up from germline, CDR1 is KGHSH and CDR2 is LQKENI. CDR3 length: 12 amino acids. As DNA, the CDR3 is TGTGCCAGCTCTGGGACAGAATACGAGCAGTACTTC. Translating gives CASSGTEYEQYF.

The rearrangement uses TRBV30 and TRBJ1-6, with D unclear. Germline loops: CDR1 GTSNPN, CDR2 SVGIG (reference sequence). Trimming removed 4 bases from V and 10 bases from J, with 14 bases in between. This CDR3 spans 13 amino acids. CDR3 sequence reads: CAWNLGIDSPLHF. The CDR3 DNA reads as TGTGCCTGGAATTTAGGCATCGACTCACCCCTCCACTTT.

This chain joins TRBV19 and TRBJ2-1; tentative D call: TRBD2 (5 bases). CDR1 and CDR2 (germline): LNHDA, SQIVND (reference sequence). The CDR3 runs 14 residues. Between the trimmed V and J ends, which lost 1 base and 15 bases, there was a span of 19 bases. This chain's CDR3 is CASSIGPGAGNLFF. CDR3 nucleotides: TGTGCCAGTAGTATAGGGCCCGGCGCGGGCAATCTGTTCTTC.

The chain recombines TRBV6-5 with TRBJ2-7; D remains unclear. V was shortened by 3 bases and J by 1 base, with 7 bases between the two germline ends. Germline-derived CDR1 and CDR2 are MNHEY and SVGAGI. CDR3 length: 13 amino acids. The CDR3 DNA reads TGTGCCAGCAGTTATCAAGGTTCCTACGAGCAGTACTTC. Its translation: CASSYQGSYEQYF.

The chain carries TRBV6-5 and TRBJ1-2, with 9 bases identical to TRBD1. CDR1 MNHEY and CDR2 SVGAGI come from the germline V gene. The CDR3 is made up of 13 amino acids. V gave up 2 bases and J gave up 11 bases; unmatched junction bases: 6. The CDR3 here is CASSYAPGQGYTF. CDR3 nucleotides: TGTGCCAGCAGTTACGCACCGGGACAGGGATACACCTTC.

The chain uses TRBV10-2 and TRBJ2-1; D could derive from TRBD1 or TRBD2 (5 bases each). Trimming shortened V by 7 bases and J by 0 bases, and 10 bases separated the two germline ends. Germline assignment: CDR1 WSHSY and CDR2 SAAADI. The CDR3 contains 14 residues. In nucleotides, the CDR3 is TGCGCCAGCAACCCAGGGAGCTCCTACAATGAGCAGTTCTTC. It translates to CASNPGSSYNEQFF.

In this sample, this clone turned up a few times. This rearrangement joins TRBV18 to TRBJ2-6; 7 bases are shared with TRBD1. The CDR3 runs 17 residues. Germline lookup yields CDR1 KGHSH and CDR2 LQKENI. J was trimmed by 0 bases and V by 3 bases; bases with no gene match: 5. CDR3 nucleotides: TGTGCCAGCTCACCCCGACAGGGCAACTCTGGGGCCAACGTCCTGACTTTC. Protein: CASSPRQGNSGANVLTF.

V gene TRBV2 combines with J gene TRBJ2-2; D unresolved. The CDR3 covers 15 residues. Trimming removed 7 bases from V and 0 bases from J, with 12 bases in between. The germline V gene encodes CDR1 SNHLY and CDR2 FYNNEI. This CDR3 is CASIKASPNTGELFF. The CDR3 region has the DNA TGTGCCAGCATCAAAGCGAGCCCGAACACCGGGGAGCTGTTTTTT.

The chain has TRBV28 and TRBJ1-3, with D maybe TRBD1 (5 bases). Between the trimmed V and J ends, which lost 3 bases and 2 bases, there was a span of 8 bases. This CDR3 contains 14 residues. Germline-derived CDR1 and CDR2 are MDHEN and SYDVKM. In DNA form, the CDR3 reads TGTGCCAGCAGTTTCCGAGGGGCTGGAAACACCATATATTTT. This encodes CASSFRGAGNTIYF.

The chain employs TRBV15 and TRBJ2-7; the D gene is possibly TRBD1 (5 bases). Judging by the DNA end, TRBJ2-1 fits better; the J call may be wrong. Germline V gene sequence: CDR1 LNHNV, CDR2 YYDKDF (reference sequence). The CDR3 covers 12 residues. This CDR3 is CATSRGRGEQFF. As DNA, the CDR3 is TGTGCCACCAGCAGGGGTAGGGGCGAGCAGTTCTTC.

Only a few counts were recorded for this clone. This chain connects TRBV12-5 to TRBJ2-1; TRBD2 agrees at 8 bases. The trim removed 6 bases at V and 0 bases at J, leaving 13 bases unmatched. The CDR3 consists of 18 residues. Germline V CDR1 and CDR2: LGHNT, FRNRAP. Here the CDR3 DNA reads TGTGCTAGTGGCCGATTCCCCTTAGCGGGGAGCTCCTACAATGAGCAGTTCTTC. Translation: CASGRFPLAGSSYNEQFF.

As for this clone: One end of the junction fails to match germline, which may point to a read error. This chain connects TRBV9 to TRBJ1-4, with a weak D call TRBD1 (6 bases). Germline CDR1 and CDR2: SGDLS and YYNGEE. This CDR3 is 14 amino acids long. The CDR3 sequence is CASSVTGTNEKLFF. The CDR3 nucleotides read TGTGCCAGCAGCGTGACAGGCACTAACGAAAAACTGTTTTTT.

The J gene is TRBJ2-2, the V gene TRBV18, with D unresolved. This CDR3 is 12 amino acids long. V dropped 5 bases and J dropped 5 bases, with 6 bases sitting between them. Germline V gives CDR1 KGHSH, CDR2 LQKENI. CDR3: CASSAMTGELFF. CDR3 nucleotides: TGTGCCAGCTCAGCCATGACCGGGGAGCTGTTTTTT.

The V and J genes are TRBV27 and TRBJ2-1, with D perhaps matching TRBD2 (5 bases). With 7 bases removed from V and 2 bases from J, the gap between germline ends came to 12 bases. Germline V lookup: CDR1 MNHEY, CDR2 SMNVEV (reference sequence). CDR3 length: 14 amino acids. This chain's CDR3 is CASMESGAYNEQFF. The CDR3 nucleotides read TGTGCCAGCATGGAAAGCGGTGCCTACAATGAGCAGTTCTTC.

This clone appeared a few times. The V call is TRBV10-3, the J call TRBJ2-3; D is undetermined. CDR3 length: 13 residues. V lost 3 bases and J lost 10, with 14 bases in between. Germline CDR1 ENHRY, CDR2 SYGVKD. DNA of the CDR3: TGTGCCATCAGTGAACCCCGGGTCGACTCGCAGTATTTT. Residues: CAISEPRVDSQYF.

The chain employs TRBV20-1 and TRBJ2-5; tentatively, D is TRBD2 (5 bases). CDR1 is DFQATT and CDR2 is SNEGSKA in the germline V gene (reference sequence). The CDR3 is made up of 11 amino acids. The CDR3 loop reads CRAEAQETQYF. CDR3 nucleotide sequence: TGCAGGGCGGAGGCACAAGAGACCCAGTACTTC.

The J gene is TRBJ2-5, the V gene TRBV2; 10 bases line up with TRBD2. CDR3 length: 18 amino acids. Looked up from germline, CDR1 is SNHLY and CDR2 is FYNNEI. V was pared by 6 bases and J by 2 bases, with 15 bases of the junction left unmatched. CDR3 region: CASSPGGVAGGIQETQYF. In DNA, the CDR3 is TGTGCCAGCAGCCCAGGGGGCGTAGCGGGAGGCATTCAAGAGACCCAGTACTTC.